A selection of T cell receptor beta chains follows, all from one sample in a study of cytomegalovirus exposure and HLA in healthy donors. The repertoire was sequenced with immunoSEQ multiplex PCR; TCRdb's copy has only in-frame clones and lacks some. The sample has 200,000 to 250,000 clones, about 80% seen once. The source material was PBMCs. These receptors were collected from a woman in her 40s in good health and CMV-seronegative. Both conserved end residues are part of each CDR3. The order of the fields is V gene, J gene, D gene, clone size, CDR3 DNA, CDR3 protein. A D gene is named only where the DNA matches it firmly. Not every row has a clone size; where given, it reads once, few, many or a size class.

TRBV29-1	TRBJ2-5	NA	NA	TGCAGCTCCCAAAAGGGGCAAACGGAGACCCAGTACTTC	CSSQKGQTETQYF
TRBV10-2	TRBJ1-3	NA	NA	TGCGCCAGCAAAGGAACAGGGAGCTCTGGAAACACCATATATTTT	CASKGTGSSGNTIYF
TRBV6-6	TRBJ2-7	TRBD2	NA	TGTGCCAGCAGTTACTCCAGCGGGGGCTCCTACGAGCAGTACTTC	CASSYSSGGSYEQYF
TRBV9	TRBJ2-5	NA	NA	TGTGCCAGCAGCGTAGGGGGGGGCGGAGAGACCCAGTACTTC	CASSVGGGGETQYF
TRBV14	TRBJ2-5	TRBD2	NA	TGTGCCAGCAGCCGCCCGACAGCGCGGGAGCAGTACTTC	CASSRPTAREQYF
TRBV7-9	TRBJ2-7	NA	NA	TGTGCCAGCCAGCCGGACACTTCCTACGAGCAGTACTTC	CASQPDTSYEQYF
TRBV30	TRBJ1-5	NA	NA	TGTGCCTGGGGCCCACCTTCCGGACTGTCGGGCAATCAGCCCCAGCATTTT	CAWGPPSGLSGNQPQHF
TRBV18	TRBJ1-3	TRBD1	NA	TGTGCCAGCTCCACGACAGGGGTAAACACCATATATTTT	CASSTTGVNTIYF
TRBV7-8	TRBJ1-5	NA	NA	TGTGCCAGCAGCTCAACGACAGGCAGTGGCCAGCCCCAGCATTTT	CASSSTTGSGQPQHF
TRBV10-2	TRBJ2-5	TRBD1	once	TGCGCCAGCAGTGAGACAGGGGGTCCAGAGACCCAGTACTTC	CASSETGGPETQYF
TRBV6-1	TRBJ1-6	TRBD1	NA	TGTGCCAGCAGTGGGACAGGGGATAATTCACCCCTCCACTTT	CASSGTGDNSPLHF
TRBV30	TRBJ2-3	NA	NA	TGTGCCTGGAGTGTAAGACAGAGGACGCAGTATTTT	CAWSVRQRTQYF
TRBV5-1	TRBJ2-3	TRBD2	NA	TGCGCCAGCAGCTCACTAGCGGGGGGGCTGGGAGATACGCAGTATTTT	CASSSLAGGLGDTQYF
TRBV19	TRBJ1-5	NA	NA	TGTGCCAGTAGGGCTCAACAGGGCATGTATCAGCCCCAGCATTTT	CASRAQQGMYQPQHF
TRBV7-2	TRBJ1-1	NA	NA	TGTGCCAGCAGCTTATCTACAGGACTAAACACTGAAGCTTTCTTT	CASSLSTGLNTEAFF
TRBV9	TRBJ2-1	NA	NA	TGTGCCAGCTCGGACAGAACCTACAATGAGCAGTTCTTC	CASSDRTYNEQFF
TRBV5-5	TRBJ1-2	NA	NA	TGTGCCAGCACCCCTGGTTCGGACTATGGCTACACCTTC	CASTPGSDYGYTF
TRBV6-1	TRBJ1-6	NA	few	TGTGCCAGCAGTGAATTCGGGATTCGTTCACCCCTCCACTTT	CASSEFGIRSPLHF
TRBV5-1	TRBJ1-4	TRBD1	few	TGCGCCAGCAGCAAACCCACAGGGGGCGATGGTGAAAAACTGTTTTTT	CASSKPTGGDGEKLFF
TRBV5-6	TRBJ2-7	NA	NA	TGTGCCAGCAGCTTGGCGGTTTCGCGTGACTTAACCTACGAGCAGTACTTC	CASSLAVSRDLTYEQYF
TRBV6-6	TRBJ2-1	NA	few	TGTGCCAGCAGTTCGGGGGACCGGAATGAGCAGTTCTTC	CASSSGDRNEQFF
TRBV30	TRBJ2-5	NA	NA	TGTGCCTGGAGCCGAAGTGGGGCCCAAGAGACCCAGTACTTC	CAWSRSGAQETQYF
TRBV19	TRBJ1-4	NA	NA	TGTGCCAGTAGTATCCCGGGGGCAACTAATGAAAAACTGTTTTTT	CASSIPGATNEKLFF
TRBV28	TRBJ2-5	NA	NA	TGTGCCAGCAGTCGAGCGTGGGAGACCCAGTACTTC	CASSRAWETQYF
TRBV19	TRBJ1-1	NA	NA	TGTGCCAGTAGTTTGTCTGAGAGGAACACTGAAGCTTTCTTT	CASSLSERNTEAFF
TRBV19	TRBJ1-2	TRBD1	NA	TGTGCCAGTAGTATATTGGGGACAGGGGGGAATGGCTACACCTTC	CASSILGTGGNGYTF
TRBV25-1	TRBJ1-2	NA	NA	TGTGCCAGCAGTGGGGGGCTTCTTTCCGGCTACACCTTC	CASSGGLLSGYTF
TRBV6-5	TRBJ1-1	TRBD1	NA	TGTGCCACGGGGACAGGGGGAAACACTGAAGCTTTCTTT	CATGTGGNTEAFF
TRBV20-1	TRBJ1-2	NA	NA	TGCACCGGGGGGCAGGGTGATGGCTACACCTTC	CTGGQGDGYTF
TRBV4-1	TRBJ1-2	TRBD1	NA	TGCGCCAGCAGCCAATTGGCAGGGGGCGTCTATGGCTACACCTTC	CASSQLAGGVYGYTF
TRBV28	TRBJ1-1	NA	NA	TGTGCCAGCAGTTTGGGGCGTAAGAACACTGAAGCTTTCTTT	CASSLGRKNTEAFF
TRBV30	TRBJ1-5	TRBD1	few	TGTGCCTGGAGTAGGGACAGGGGGAATCAGCCCCAGCATTTT	CAWSRDRGNQPQHF
TRBV28	TRBJ2-1	NA	NA	TGTGCCAGCACCTCCCCCGGGAGTGAGCAGTTCTTC	CASTSPGSEQFF
TRBV18	TRBJ2-7	NA	once	TGTGCCAGCTCACCCGGGACTGTTACCTACGAGCAGTACTTC	CASSPGTVTYEQYF
TRBV7-2	TRBJ1-6	NA	NA	TGTGCCAGCAGCTTAAGACAGGCTCAAAATTCACCCCTCCACTTT	CASSLRQAQNSPLHF
TRBV6-5	TRBJ2-4	NA	NA	TGTGCCAGCAGTTCAGGACAGAACAAAAACATTCAGTACTTC	CASSSGQNKNIQYF
TRBV11-2	TRBJ2-1	TRBD2	NA	TGTGCCAGCAGCTTAGTAGGGACTAGCGGGGGGGTTGGTGAGCAGTTCTTC	CASSLVGTSGGVGEQFF
TRBV19	TRBJ1-2	NA	NA	TGTGCGGGGAGGGTTAACTATGGCTACACCTTC	CAGRVNYGYTF
TRBV4-3	TRBJ2-7	NA	NA	TGCGCCAGCAGCCAACGAGGACTGCCGGGCCGCTCAGAGCAGTACTTC	CASSQRGLPGRSEQYF
TRBV7-9	TRBJ2-3	NA	NA	TGTGCCAGCAGCTCCCACCCCCTCGGTAGCACAGATACGCAGTATTTT	CASSSHPLGSTDTQYF
TRBV18	TRBJ2-7	TRBD1	NA	TGTGCCAGCTCATCGACAGGGGTCGGCGAGCAGTACTTC	CASSSTGVGEQYF
TRBV7-2	TRBJ1-5	TRBD1	NA	TGTGCCAGCAGCCGGACAGGGAGGTATCAGCCCCAGCATTTT	CASSRTGRYQPQHF
TRBV7-9	TRBJ2-7	NA	NA	TGTGCCAGCAGCTTAGTGGGAGAGACCTACGAGCAGTACTTC	CASSLVGETYEQYF
TRBV19	TRBJ1-2	TRBD1	NA	TGTGCCAGCCAGAGCTCCGGACAGGCTAACTATGGCTACACCTTC	CASQSSGQANYGYTF
TRBV19	TRBJ1-4	NA	NA	TGTGCCAGTAGTTTACAGCCAACTAATGAAAAACTGTTTTTT	CASSLQPTNEKLFF
TRBV28	TRBJ1-5	TRBD1	few	TGTGCCAGCAGCAGAGGGGGCAGACAGCCCCAGCATTTT	CASSRGGRQPQHF
TRBV4-2	TRBJ1-1	NA	NA	TGTGCCAGCAGCCACCCTGGGGGGGAAGCTTTCTTT	CASSHPGGEAFF
TRBV5-1	TRBJ2-7	NA	NA	TGCGCCAGCAGCCCCCGGGACTCCGTCCAAATTGATAGCTACGAGCAGTACTTC	CASSPRDSVQIDSYEQYF
TRBV7-2	TRBJ2-1	TRBD2	NA	TGTGCCAGCAGCTTACGTTGGCGGGGGGCCTCCTACAATGAGCAGTTCTTC	CASSLRWRGASYNEQFF
TRBV7-8	TRBJ1-3	TRBD1	few	TGTGCCAGCAGCGTCGTGGTAGGGACAGCTAGAAACACCATATATTTT	CASSVVVGTARNTIYF
TRBV6-5	TRBJ1-5	NA	NA	TGTGCCAGCAGTTACCTTCCCGGGAGCAATCAGCCCCAGCATTTT	CASSYLPGSNQPQHF
TRBV2	TRBJ1-5	NA	NA	TGTGCCAGCAGTGAAGACAGGGTTAATCAGCCCCAGCATTTT	CASSEDRVNQPQHF
TRBV5-4	TRBJ2-3	NA	NA	TGTGCCAGCAGCGGCTTGGGCACAGATACGCAGTATTTT	CASSGLGTDTQYF
TRBV11-3	TRBJ2-7	TRBD2	NA	TGTGCCAGCAGCCCCCGGGGAGGGGAGGGGTACGAGCAGTACTTC	CASSPRGGEGYEQYF
TRBV19	TRBJ2-2	NA	NA	TGTGCCAGTAGTATAATGTCGTCTGGGGCCAACACCGGGGAGCTGTTTTTT	CASSIMSSGANTGELFF
TRBV9	TRBJ1-2	TRBD1	NA	TGTGCCAGCAGCGCCACCGGGACAGGGGCGAGTGGCTACACCTTC	CASSATGTGASGYTF
TRBV19	TRBJ2-5	TRBD2	NA	TGTGCCAGTAGCCTGGGGTTGCGGGGGGGCCGAGAGACCCAGTACTTC	CASSLGLRGGRETQYF
TRBV4-1	TRBJ1-1	NA	NA	TGCGCCAGCAGCCTAGATGGGGGGTACACTGAAGCTTTCTTT	CASSLDGGYTEAFF
TRBV2	TRBJ1-6	NA	NA	TGTGCCAGCAGAGCCAAAAGCGTCCCAGGGAATAATTCACCCCTCCACTTT	CASRAKSVPGNNSPLHF